This T cell receptor (beta chain) was profiled in a study of graft-versus-host responses after intestinal transplantation. Findings of the study overall: GvH clones turned up in recipient marrow; some had shown up first in ileum or blood. Subjects displaying graft-donor T cell macrochimerism possessed elevated graft-versus-host to host-versus-graft clonal ratios inside allografts.

Marrow after transplant was taken from the posterior iliac crest or another site. In the case of this clone: Its specificity is not known.

The table came from immunoSEQ multiplex PCR; TCRdb's copy has only in-frame clones and leaves some out. The sample holds some 70,000 clones, roughly 92% seen once. The TCR sequence derives from a human patient who received an intestinal transplant, so some T cells may come from the graft donor. Specimen: bone marrow, collected roughly 110 weeks after intestinal transplantation.

The CDR3 nucleotides are TGTGCCAGCAGGACTTCCCTATACTACGAGCAGTACTTC. Translation gives CASRTSLYYEQYF. This chain connects TRBV6-1 to TRBJ2-7; no firm D call. The V gene lost 6 bases and the J gene lost 3 bases, with 12 bases spanning the gap. Germline loops: CDR1 MNHNS, CDR2 SASEGT. This CDR3 has 13 amino acids.